This is a list of T cell receptor beta chains from one sample in a study of blood T cell repertoires in COVID-19. Clones were sequenced by immunoSEQ multiplex PCR, and TCRdb holds only the in-frame ones, with some missing. Of under 250,000 clones listed, roughly nine tenths are singletons. Sequenced input: peripheral blood. The receptors originated from a man between 35 and 55 years old with acute or convalescent COVID-19. Each CDR3 is given with its conserved first and last residue. The D gene is left open where the match is weak. Only part of the rows carry a size: once, few, many, or a class if the clone is expanded.

>.|17|TRBJ2-7|TRBD2|TRBV4-3
CASSQVRWGGRAGEQYF
TGCGCCAGCAGCCAAGTCCGGTGGGGCGGGAGGGCCGGCGAGCAGTACTTC
>.|15|TRBJ1-1|.|TRBV6-1
CASSEDRAGDTEAFF
TGTGCCAGCAGTGAAGACAGGGCCGGGGACACTGAAGCTTTCTTT
>.|14|TRBJ2-7|TRBD1|TRBV6-5
CASSYSRTGSEQYF
TGTGCCAGCAGTTACTCGCGGACAGGGTCCGAGCAGTACTTC
>.|16|TRBJ2-1|TRBD1|TRBV7-2
CASSLRRQGPHNEQFF
TGTGCCAGCAGCCTCCGCCGACAGGGCCCGCACAATGAGCAGTTCTTC
>.|13|TRBJ1-1|TRBD1|TRBV2
CASKGQLNTEAFF
TGTGCCAGCAAGGGACAGCTGAACACTGAAGCTTTCTTT
>.|17|TRBJ2-3|.|TRBV27
CASSRWEVAAYGDTQYF
TGTGCCAGCAGTCGATGGGAGGTGGCGGCCTATGGAGATACGCAGTATTTT
>.|15|TRBJ2-1|.|TRBV2
CASNLGSGRHNEQFF
TGTGCCAGCAATCTGGGCAGCGGCCGGCACAATGAGCAGTTCTTC
>.|13|TRBJ1-1|TRBD1|TRBV6-4
CASSDSDRGEAFF
TGTGCCAGCAGTGACTCCGACAGGGGTGAAGCTTTCTTT
>.|18|TRBJ2-7|TRBD2|TRBV5-1
CASSLKAAGGTISYEQYF
TGCGCCAGCAGCTTGAAGGCGGCGGGGGGCACTATATCCTACGAGCAGTACTTC
>.|17|TRBJ2-1|.|TRBV21-1
CASSPGGEAGAYNEQFF
TGTGCCAGCAGCCCGGGGGGGGAAGCGGGAGCTTACAATGAGCAGTTCTTC
>.|16|TRBJ1-1|TRBD1|TRBV27
CASSLVQGASNTEAFF
TGTGCCAGCAGTTTAGTTCAGGGGGCCTCGAACACTGAAGCTTTCTTT
>.|13|TRBJ2-7|.|TRBV5-6
CASSFAGEYEQYF
TGTGCCAGCAGCTTCGCCGGGGAATACGAGCAGTACTTC
>.|15|TRBJ2-5|TRBD1|TRBV5-4
CASSLVGQGQETQYF
TGTGCCAGCAGCTTGGTGGGACAGGGTCAAGAGACCCAGTACTTC
>.|16|TRBJ2-6|.|TRBV5-1
CASSAGQPSGANVLTF
TGCGCCAGCAGCGCGGGACAGCCCTCTGGGGCCAACGTCCTGACTTTC
>once|17|TRBJ2-7|.|TRBV3-1/TRBV3-2
CASSQTRRRTEGYEQYF
TGTGCCAGCAGCCAGACGAGACGAAGGACAGAGGGCTACGAGCAGTACTTC
>.|14|TRBJ2-7|.|TRBV27
CASTLLSRPHEQYF
TGTGCCAGCACCCTTCTGTCCAGGCCCCACGAGCAGTACTTC
>.|15|TRBJ2-7|TRBD2|TRBV27
CASSLRAGATDEQYF
TGTGCCAGCAGCCTGAGGGCGGGAGCTACCGACGAGCAGTACTTC
>.|16|TRBJ2-7|.|TRBV7-9
CASSPRSEIHSYEQYF
TGTGCCAGCAGCCCCCGGAGCGAGATCCACTCCTACGAGCAGTACTTC
>.|15|TRBJ1-1|.|TRBV7-8
CASSLFGGLNTEAFF
TGTGCCAGCAGCTTATTTGGGGGACTTAACACTGAAGCTTTCTTT
>.|17|TRBJ2-2|TRBD1|TRBV18
CASSPKTGTGHTGELFF
TGTGCCAGCTCCCCAAAAACCGGGACAGGGCACACCGGGGAGCTGTTTTTT
>.|16|TRBJ2-1|TRBD2|TRBV30
CAWSPSPAGGYNEQFF
TGTGCCTGGAGCCCTTCCCCAGCGGGGGGGTACAATGAGCAGTTCTTC
>.|13|TRBJ1-4|TRBD1|TRBV3-1/TRBV3-2
CASNRDRKEKLFF
TGTGCCAGCAACCGGGACAGGAAAGAAAAACTGTTTTTT
>.|16|TRBJ2-5|.|TRBV25-1
CASSEWSSGGGETQYF
TGTGCCAGCAGTGAATGGTCCTCAGGTGGAGGAGAGACCCAGTACTTC
>once|15|TRBJ1-2|.|TRBV19
CASTRADAGTGGYTF
TGTGCCAGTACCCGAGCCGATGCGGGGACCGGCGGCTACACCTTC
>.|15|TRBJ1-6|.|TRBV28
CASSLRAAGRSPLHF
TGTGCCAGCAGTCTCCGGGCCGCGGGTCGGTCACCCCTCCACTTT
>.|15|TRBJ1-6|.|TRBV27
CASSLVRSTNSPLHF
TGTGCCAGCAGTTTGGTAAGAAGCACTAATTCACCCCTCCACTTT
>.|19|TRBJ2-7|.|TRBV21-1
CASSKGGRGSSPDFYEQYF
TGTGCCAGCAGCAAAGGGGGCAGGGGAAGTTCCCCCGACTTCTACGAGCAGTACTTC
>.|14|TRBJ1-5|.|TRBV7-2
CASSLVGAGQPQHF
TGTGCCAGCAGCTTAGTTGGGGCTGGTCAGCCCCAGCATTTT
>.|15|TRBJ2-1|TRBD2|TRBV24-1
CATSETSGNYNEQFF
TGTGCCACCAGTGAGACTAGCGGGAACTACAATGAGCAGTTCTTC
>.|17|TRBJ2-6|.|TRBV5-4
CASSTTGLHSGANVLTF
TGTGCCAGCAGCACTACGGGACTGCACTCTGGGGCCAACGTCCTGACTTTC
>.|12|TRBJ2-5|.|TRBV28
CASSRNQETQYF
TGTGCCAGCAGTCGTAACCAAGAGACCCAGTACTTC
>.|14|TRBJ2-4|.|TRBV27
CASSGNVEGNIQYF
TGTGCCAGCAGTGGTAACGTGGAGGGTAACATTCAGTACTTC
>few|15|TRBJ1-5|TRBD1|TRBV2
CASSERDRLLEPQHF
TGTGCCAGCAGTGAGAGGGACAGGCTTTTGGAGCCCCAGCATTTT
>.|16|TRBJ2-2|TRBD2|TRBV7-9
CASSPQGGRATGELFF
TGTGCCAGCAGCCCCCAGGGCGGGAGGGCGACCGGGGAGCTGTTTTTT
>.|15|TRBJ1-5|.|TRBV5-1
CASSLEGVGNQPQHF
TGCGCCAGCAGCTTGGAAGGGGTTGGCAATCAGCCCCAGCATTTT
>.|15|TRBJ2-2|TRBD2|TRBV7-2
CASSRTSGRAGELFF
TGTGCCAGCAGCCGGACTAGCGGGAGGGCCGGGGAGCTGTTTTTT
>.|15|TRBJ2-1|TRBD2|TRBV28
CASRSGGLAYNEQFF
TGTGCCAGCCGGAGCGGGGGGTTAGCCTACAATGAGCAGTTCTTC
>.|13|TRBJ1-5|TRBD1|TRBV27
CASRGTVNQPQHF
TGTGCCAGCAGGGGGACAGTTAATCAGCCCCAGCATTTT
>once|14|TRBJ1-4|.|TRBV7-9
CASSLQTPNEKLFF
TGTGCCAGCAGCTTACAAACTCCTAATGAAAAACTGTTTTTT
>.|15|TRBJ1-5|.|TRBV27
CASSLGAAGNQPQHF
TGTGCCAGCAGTTTAGGGGCGGCGGGCAATCAGCCCCAGCATTTT